This TCR beta chain was found in a study of CD8 T cells in Susac syndrome. It was with random hexamers that about 0.45 to 1 ug RNA was reverse transcribed. TCRdb processed the immunoSEQ multiplex PCR reads anew with MiXCR; each CDR3 protein has one entry. The table includes under 200,000 distinct CDR3 sequences, 85% to 95% detected once. Sequencing of TCR beta was carried out in blood CD8+ and CD4+ T cells. This clonotype was observed a single time. Germline CDR1 SGHAT, CDR2 FQNNGV. The CDR3 loop spans 16 amino acids. The V end lost 5 bases, the J end lost 0 bases, and 14 bases lay between the germline ends.

This sequence originates from a human donor in good health. The rearrangement uses TRBV11-2 and TRBJ2-1; D may be TRBD1 or TRBD2 (5 bases each). Sequencing was done on a sample of CD4+ T cells from PBMCs. The CDR3 sequence: CASSGHRDGSYNEQFF. DNA of the CDR3: TGTGCCAGCAGCGGACATCGGGACGGCTCCTACAATGAGCAGTTCTTC. Full variable domain (rest looked up from reference TRBV11-2 and TRBJ2-1): EAGVAQSPRYKIIEKRQSVAFWCNPISGHATLYWYQQILGQGPKLLIQFQNNGVVDDSQLPKDRFSAERLKGVDSTLKIQPAKLEDSAVYLCASSGHRDGSYNEQFFGPGTRLTVL.